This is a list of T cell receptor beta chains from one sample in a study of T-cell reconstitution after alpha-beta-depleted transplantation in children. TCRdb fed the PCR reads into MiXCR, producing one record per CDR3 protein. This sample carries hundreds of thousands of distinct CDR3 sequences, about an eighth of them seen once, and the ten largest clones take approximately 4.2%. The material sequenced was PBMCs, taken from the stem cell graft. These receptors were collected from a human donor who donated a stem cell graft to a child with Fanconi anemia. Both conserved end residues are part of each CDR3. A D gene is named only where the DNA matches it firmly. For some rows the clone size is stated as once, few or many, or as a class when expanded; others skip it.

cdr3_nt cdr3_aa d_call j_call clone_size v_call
TGTGCCACCGAGGGACGGGGAGGGGGTATGGGCTACACCTTC CATEGRGGGMGYTF NA TRBJ1-2 once TRBV19
TGCAGCTCAACCGGAGCGGGTAGCACAGATACGCAGTATTTT CSSTGAGSTDTQYF NA TRBJ2-3 many TRBV29-1
TGTGCCAGCAGCTTAGTGGGGACTAGCGTATACAATGAGCAGTTCTTC CASSLVGTSVYNEQFF TRBD2 TRBJ2-1 NA TRBV7-2
TGTGCCAGCAGCTTCGACAGCTTCTGGGAGTATGGCTACACCTTC CASSFDSFWEYGYTF NA TRBJ1-2 few TRBV11-2
TGCGCCAGCAGCCAAGACAGGGGGGGAATACCCCTCCACTTT CASSQDRGGIPLHF TRBD1 TRBJ1-6 NA TRBV4-3
TGTGTCAGCAGCCCCCGAGATACAGTCGTGGGTACGCAGTATTTT CVSSPRDTVVGTQYF NA TRBJ2-3 NA TRBV7-2
TGTGCCAGCAGGAGGACGGGGGGGGGTGATGAGCAGTTCTTC CASRRTGGGDEQFF TRBD2 TRBJ2-1 few TRBV7-9
TGTGCCAGCAGCTTAGACGTTACAGATACGCAGTATTTT CASSLDVTDTQYF NA TRBJ2-3 NA TRBV7-9
TGTGCCAGCAGCCAAGAGGGGACAGGAGCCTACACTGAAGCTTTCTTT CASSQEGTGAYTEAFF TRBD1 TRBJ1-1 many TRBV4-2
TGCAGCGTTGACAGGCCCAAGGATACGCAGTATTTT CSVDRPKDTQYF NA TRBJ2-3 many TRBV29-1
TGTGCCAGCTCCCCAGTGGACAGGTTTAACACTGAAGCTTTCTTT CASSPVDRFNTEAFF TRBD1 TRBJ1-1 few TRBV18
TGTGCCATCAGGGCGGGAGGGGGAAGCAATCAGCCCCAGCATTTT CAIRAGGGSNQPQHF NA TRBJ1-5 few TRBV10-3
TGTGCCAGCAGCCGGGACGGCCGTAATGAAAAACTGTTTTTT CASSRDGRNEKLFF NA TRBJ1-4 many TRBV11-1
TGCGCCAGCAGCCCCCAACGATGGACAGGGCCCACAGATACGCAGTATTTT CASSPQRWTGPTDTQYF TRBD1 TRBJ2-3 many TRBV4-3
TGTGCCAGCAGCTTAGAGTGGGGCAGTGAGCAGTTCTTC CASSLEWGSEQFF NA TRBJ2-1 NA TRBV7-2
TGTGCCAGCAGCGTAGAGGCAGGGCGAGGTGAAGCTTTCTTT CASSVEAGRGEAFF NA TRBJ1-1 NA TRBV9
TGCGCCAGCAGCCAAGAGGTGCGGGGACAGGGCTTCGGGGAGCTGTTTTTT CASSQEVRGQGFGELFF TRBD1 TRBJ2-2 few TRBV4-3
TGCAGTGCTAGAGATGGGGGGGCGGCTGGAAACACCATATATTTT CSARDGGAAGNTIYF NA TRBJ1-3 many TRBV20-1
TGTGCCAGCCGGGGAGGGACCCACACAGATACGCAGTATTTT CASRGGTHTDTQYF TRBD2 TRBJ2-3 many TRBV6-5
TGCGCCAGCAGCCAAGAGAACACCGGGGAGCTGTTTTTT CASSQENTGELFF NA TRBJ2-2 NA TRBV4-3
TGTGCCAGCAGTTTTCCCGGGACAAGCTATGGCTACACCTTC CASSFPGTSYGYTF NA TRBJ1-2 NA TRBV28
TGTGCCAGCTCCTCTCCGGGACAGGGTTGGCACGAGCAGTACTTC CASSSPGQGWHEQYF TRBD1 TRBJ2-7 NA TRBV18
TGTGCCACCAGCTCCACCCGTGGGGCCAACGTCCTGACTTTC CATSSTRGANVLTF NA TRBJ2-6 few TRBV15
TGCAGTGCAAGGGGGACAGATCGATTCTCTGGAAACACCATATATTTT CSARGTDRFSGNTIYF TRBD1 TRBJ1-3 many TRBV20-1
TGCAGCGTGAGCTGGACTCCCGCGGATGGCTACACCTTC CSVSWTPADGYTF NA TRBJ1-2 many TRBV29-1
TGCAGCGTCGAGGGGACAGGGTCTTTTGTCTACACCTTC CSVEGTGSFVYTF TRBD1 TRBJ1-2 NA TRBV29-1